The clone carrying this TCR beta chain was seen a handful of times. This sample stems from a study of T-cell memory formation after mild COVID-19. Across the whole study: Clustering of TCRs was largely donor specific.

Barcoded TCR alpha and TCR beta cDNA libraries with UMIs came from 5'RACE using constant-segment primers. TCRdb independently ran MiXCR on the 5' RACE reads; one entry per CDR3 protein. The sample holds around 370,000 distinct CDR3 sequences, around 21% seen once. Trimming shortened V by 1 base and J by 0 bases, and 11 bases separated the two germline ends. CDR3 length: 16 residues. CDR1 is SGDLS and CDR2 is YYNGEE in the germline V gene. This receptor was obtained from an adult woman who had mild COVID-19 (a few samples of this study predate the infection). Cell type and time point are not known. The sample was PBMCs or a T cell subset sorted from them (not recorded which). The chain combines TRBV9 with TRBJ1-3, with D unresolved. As DNA, the CDR3 is TGTGCCAGCAGCGTAAATACGGGTTTCTCTGGAAACACCATATATTTT. Translated: CASSVNTGFSGNTIYF.